The entry below gives a single T cell receptor (beta chain) sequence along with its context. The sample originates from a study of blood T cell repertoires in COVID-19. Whole-study context: T cells, B-cell-depleted T cells, or PBMCs supplied cDNA or gDNA.

The repertoire was sequenced with immunoSEQ multiplex PCR; TCRdb's copy has only in-frame clones and lacks some. The sample yields roughly 410,000 clones, more than 80% seen once. CDR1 is MNHEY and CDR2 is SVGAGI in the germline V gene. The CDR3 consists of 13 residues. V shed 10 bases and J shed 4 bases, with 16 bases lying between them. The clonotype comes from a man aged 40-50 years with acute or convalescent COVID-19. The specimen was peripheral blood. V and J are TRBV6-5 and TRBJ1-1; D might be TRBD1 (5 bases). The CDR3 sequence is CATGRGKVTEAFF. The CDR3 nucleotides are TGTGCCACCGGGCGGGGGAAGGTCACTGAAGCTTTCTTT.